This T cell receptor (beta chain) is from a study of T-cell reconstitution after alpha-beta-depleted transplantation in children (dated by TCRdb to 2016 to 2017). Background on the whole study: The study quantitatively tracked T-cell immune reconstitution after TCRalphabeta/CD19-depleted allogeneic hematopoietic cell transplantation in children using TCR repertoire profiling.

The sample's treatment or condition, from its label and the paper: allogeneic hematopoietic cell transplantation with graft depleted of TCRalphabeta T cells and CD19 B cells. Transplant recipients were children who received TCRalphabeta/CD19-depleted allogeneic hematopoietic cell grafts. About this clonotype itself: Its antigen specificity is not known. Per-base qualities were not stored, and no clone one base away is much larger.

CDR1 is given as LNHDA and CDR2 as SQIVND, both from the germline V gene (reference sequence). V drops 0 bases and J drops 3 bases, leaving 8 bases in between. The CDR3 sequence holds 15 residues, the cysteine and phenylalanine included. Only the CDR3 DNA stays, 45 bases, in frame from base 1. The library was made by PCR. The reads were generated on an Illumina HiSeq 2500. TCR library preparation used molecular barcoding, with unique molecular identifiers applied to normalize quantification of the TCRbeta repertoire. The public reads were reanalyzed by TCRdb: fastp trimming at Q25, MiXCR alignment, in-frame beta chains only. One record per CDR3 amino acid sequence lists the most common genes and DNA. For this sample there are 500,000 to 750,000 distinct CDR3 sequences; over 10% appear just once. Over 2% of the sample goes to the ten largest clones. Study-wide findings and limitations: The apparently early recovery of alphabetaT-cell counts about two months after transplant reportedly depended on only several hundred rapidly expanded clones that came from non-depleted graft cells. Hyperexpanded clone frequencies declined over subsequent months; after one year, T-cell counts and TCRbeta diversity were mostly attributed to newly produced T cells. In some patients, the high TCRbeta diversity seen at day 60 was put down to recipient T cells and intrathymic progenitors that had survived conditioning.

Here the chain combines TRBV19 and TRBJ2-2; the best D guess is TRBD1, with 6 bases matching. The material sequenced was PBMCs, mostly from graft donor cells, taken 360 days after TCRalphabeta/CD19-depleted stem cell transplant. The receptor was isolated from a male patient younger than 18 who had a stem cell transplant for acute myeloid leukemia, so the T cells may come from the graft donor. The nucleotides are TGTGCCAGTAGTATAGATGGGGGCGACACCGGGGAGCTGTTTTTT. Translated, it reads CASSIDGGDTGELFF.